The 3 T cell receptor beta chains below were found in one sample sequenced in a study of shared clonotypes between healthy human individuals. Sequencing used immunoSEQ multiplex PCR; TCRdb keeps in-frame clones, though not all of them. Counted here are around 2.5 million clones, approximately 93% occurring once; the ten biggest clones make up 0.36%. The sequencing input was naive CD4+ T cells from PBMCs. Subset defined: CD45RA+ positively selected. These receptors came from a man younger than 35 in good health. Some clones in this sample may be carry-over from other donors' samples.

V is TRBV27 and J is TRBJ2-1; 8 positions agree with TRBD2. Germline CDR1 and CDR2: MNHEY and SMNVEV (reference sequence). Trimming at V came to 7 bases and at J to 0 bases, leaving 23 bases not matched to a gene. There are 21 residues in the CDR3. The CDR3 sequence: CASNRDTRRPSGSSSYNEQFF. CDR3 in DNA: TGTGCCAGCAACCGGGACACCAGGCGGCCTAGCGGGTCGAGCTCCTACAATGAGCAGTTCTTC.

J is TRBJ2-3 and V is TRBV11-3; TRBD1 aligns across 9 bases. V lost 5 bases, J lost 1 base, and 7 bases stayed unmatched. Germline CDR1 reads SGHNT; CDR2 reads YENEEA. This CDR3 region has 16 residues. The CDR3 DNA reads TGTGCCAGCAGCGCCCGGACAGGGGACGGCACAGATACGCAGTATTTT. This translates into CASSARTGDGTDTQYF.

The chain combines TRBV23-1 with TRBJ2-7; weak D call: TRBD2 (5 bases). TRBV23-1 is treated as an ORF (open reading frame) with a function not yet certain. V lost 3 bases and J 0 bases, leaving 15 bases between the germline ends. The CDR3 covers 16 residues. Written as DNA, the CDR3 is TGCGCCAGCAGTCAGTGGACTTGCCGTAGCTCCTACGAGCAGTACTTC. It yields the protein CASSQWTCRSSYEQYF.